The clone carrying this T cell receptor beta chain showed up just once. The entry originates in a study of blood T cell repertoires in COVID-19. The assay was immunoSEQ multiplex PCR, and TCRdb's table has in-frame clones only and misses some. The profile shows 250,000 to 350,000 clones, about nine tenths of them singletons. Patients in Seattle were enrolled during active infection, then followed longitudinally. CDR1 MDHEN and CDR2 SYDVKM come from the germline V gene. V dropped 5 bases and J dropped 2; count of bases not matched to a gene: 11. CDR3 size: 17 residues. The sample comprised peripheral blood. The receptor was isolated from a woman aged 25-40 years with COVID-19, enrolled during active disease. The chain recombines TRBV28 with TRBJ1-5, with TRBD1 matching 8 bases. In nucleotides, the CDR3 is TGTGCCAGCAGTCCCAGACAGGGGCTGGGAGGCAATCAGCCCCAGCATTTT. Amino acids: CASSPRQGLGGNQPQHF. The entire variable domain, with the rest obtained from reference TRBV28 and TRBJ1-5, is as follows: DVKVTQSSRYLVKRTGEKVFLECVQDMDHENMFWYRQDPGLGLRLIYFSYDVKMKEKGDIPEGYSVSREKKERFSLILESASTNQTSMYLCASSPRQGLGGNQPQHFGDGTRLSIL.